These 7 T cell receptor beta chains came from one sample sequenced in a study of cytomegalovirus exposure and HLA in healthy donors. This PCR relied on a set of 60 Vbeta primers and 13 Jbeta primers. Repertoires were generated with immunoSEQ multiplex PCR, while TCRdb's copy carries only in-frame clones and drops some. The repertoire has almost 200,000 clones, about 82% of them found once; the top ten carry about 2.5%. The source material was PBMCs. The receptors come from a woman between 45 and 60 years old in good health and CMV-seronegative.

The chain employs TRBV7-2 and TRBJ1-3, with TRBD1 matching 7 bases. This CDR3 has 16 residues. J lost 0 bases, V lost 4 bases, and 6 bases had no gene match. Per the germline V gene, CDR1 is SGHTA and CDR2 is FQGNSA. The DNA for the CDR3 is TGTGCCAGCAGCTCACGTACAGGGGACTCTGGAAACACCATATATTTT. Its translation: CASSSRTGDSGNTIYF. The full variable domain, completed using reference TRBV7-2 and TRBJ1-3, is GAGVSQSPSNKVTEKGKDVELRCDPISGHTALYWYRQSLGQGLEFLIYFQGNSAPDKSGLPSDRFSAERTGGSVSTLTIQRTQQEDSAVYLCASSSRTGDSGNTIYFGEGSWLTVV.

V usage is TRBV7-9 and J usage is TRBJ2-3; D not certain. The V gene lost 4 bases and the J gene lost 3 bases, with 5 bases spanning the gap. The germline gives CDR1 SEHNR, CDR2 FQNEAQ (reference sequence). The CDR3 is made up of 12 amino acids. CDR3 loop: CASSSTTDTQYF. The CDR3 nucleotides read TGTGCCAGCAGCTCTACGACAGATACGCAGTATTTT.

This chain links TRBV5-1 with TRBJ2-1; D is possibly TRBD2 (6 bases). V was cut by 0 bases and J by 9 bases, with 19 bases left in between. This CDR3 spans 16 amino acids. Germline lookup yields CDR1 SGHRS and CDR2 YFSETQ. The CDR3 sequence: CASSLVAGPEGTEQFF. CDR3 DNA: TGCGCCAGCAGCTTGGTTGCGGGACCTGAGGGTACTGAGCAGTTCTTC.

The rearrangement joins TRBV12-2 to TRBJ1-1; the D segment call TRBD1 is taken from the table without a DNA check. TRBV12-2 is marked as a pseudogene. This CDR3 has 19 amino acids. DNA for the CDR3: TGTGCAAGTCGCTTAGCGGCCACCACTAGACAGGGGAGGAACACTGAAGCTTTCTTT. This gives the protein CASRLAATTRQGRNTEAFF.

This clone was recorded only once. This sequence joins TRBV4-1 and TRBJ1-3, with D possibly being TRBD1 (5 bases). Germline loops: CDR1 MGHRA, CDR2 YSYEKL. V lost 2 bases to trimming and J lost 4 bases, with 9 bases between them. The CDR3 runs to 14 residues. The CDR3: CASSQTGMGNTIYF. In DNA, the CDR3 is TGCGCCAGCAGCCAAACAGGCATGGGAAACACCATATATTTT.

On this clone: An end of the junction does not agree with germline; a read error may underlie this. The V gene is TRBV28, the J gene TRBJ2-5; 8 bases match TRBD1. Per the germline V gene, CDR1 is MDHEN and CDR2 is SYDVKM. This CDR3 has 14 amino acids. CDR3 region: CASSIWTGKETQYF. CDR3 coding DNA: TGTGCCAGCAGTATATGGACAGGGAAAGAGACCCAGTACTTC.

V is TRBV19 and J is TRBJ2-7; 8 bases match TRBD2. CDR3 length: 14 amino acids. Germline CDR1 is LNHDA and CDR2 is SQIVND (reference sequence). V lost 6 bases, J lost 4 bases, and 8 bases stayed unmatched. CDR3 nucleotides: TGTGCCAGTAGGGAGACTAGCGCCATATACGAGCAGTACTTC. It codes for CASRETSAIYEQYF.